This T cell receptor (beta chain) was recorded in a study of T cells in Graves' hyperthyroidism and ophthalmopathy (dated by TCRdb to the late 2010s). Regarding the study in general: Peripheral blood samples were taken at initial diagnosis, before any treatment was given. To identify distinguishing TCR V-J signatures, a discovery cohort of around 100 patients was used, comprising some 43 with Graves' ophthalmopathy and around 57 with stable Graves' hyperthyroidism. Prospective prediction of ophthalmopathy was tested in an independent validation cohort consisting of about 19 hyperthyroidism patients and approximately 16 patients who later progressed to ophthalmopathy. The approximately 100 discovery patients were randomly divided into training and test sets at a 7:3 ratio. The study also compared thyroid tissue and blood T-cell repertoires from about 6 Graves' hyperthyroidism patients. Following sampling, methimazole starting at 30 mg daily was given to hyperthyroidism patients, and high-dose intravenous methylprednisolone was given to ophthalmopathy patients. TCR Vbeta CDR3 sequencing of roughly 140 peripheral blood samples (43 ophthalmopathy, 75 to 80 hyperthyroidism and roughly 17 progressor patients) is reported in the paper. What the work shows at the level of the full study, not this receptor alone: In validation, progression to ophthalmopathy was predicted by the model with approximately 67% sensitivity and roughly 76% specificity, a median of 6.5 months before onset. Ophthalmopathy was separated from stable hyperthyroidism by a 13 V-J signature model, with 87.88% sensitivity and roughly 81% specificity obtained in cross-validation and 80%/75% obtained in testing. No statistical method was used to fix the sample size in advance, and group allocation was not hidden from the investigators. Most expanded thyroid clonotypes (frequency above 0.001) were also found in blood, which suggests that blood repertoires may mirror thyroid immune responses.

Worth noting for this clonotype: Which antigen it targets is not known. No much larger clone is present one base from it, and per-base qualities are unavailable.

Stable Graves' hyperthyroidism was defined as no progression to ophthalmopathy during 18 months of follow-up. Hyperthyroidism patients were aged 18 to 65 years and newly diagnosed, with disease duration of less than 2 months. Exclusion was applied to patients with uncontrolled infections, other autoimmune diseases, pregnancy or lactation. Diagnoses were established on the basis of clinical symptoms, serum thyroxine and TRAb, thyroid ultrasound, and orbital computed tomography. PBMCs were separated from 10 ml of fresh peripheral blood using Ficoll-Paque density gradient centrifugation. Trizol reagent was used to extract total RNA, and RNA quality was then checked on an Agilent 2100 Bioanalyzer. The TCR beta CDR3 regions were amplified from RNA transcripts. For the first round of RT-PCR on the TCR CDR3, the HTBI primer set was used together with the Qiagen OneStep RT-PCR kit. The libraries were constructed in a second round of multiplex PCR and then size-selected and purified. Libraries were sequenced paired-end with 100 bp reads on an Illumina HiSeq2000. The paper's data handling went like this. SOAPnuke was used to process the raw data, removing reads that contained adapters or uncalled bases, had a mean Phred below 15, or lacked an exact match to the constant primer or identifier. High-quality paired reads were merged with COPE v1.2.5, and unique nucleotide sequences were defined as clonotypes. MiTCR v1.1 was used to align the clonotypes against IMGT TRBV, TRBD and TRBJ reference segments. Only V-J combinations with frequency above 0.0001, covering 99.2% of repertoires, were analysed. A TCS score was defined as the ratio of F50 (clonal expansion) to E x V (chaos), with BLOSUM62-based TCRdist applied between CDR3 peptides within each V-J. Welch's t-statistics and random forest reduced 450 to 600 V-J features to 13, which were used in a naive Bayes classifier (R e1071). TCRdb reran the public reads through fastp at Q25 and MiXCR, keeping productive beta chains. A single entry per CDR3 protein holds the most common genes and DNA from its merged rows. For this entry, the V and J calls and clone size follow TCRdb and not the study's own pipeline. The sample contains some 510,000 distinct CDR3 sequences, roughly 20% of them found a single time. The ten largest clones take up more than 25% of the sample.

CDR1 and CDR2, looked up from the germline V gene, are MNHEY and SVGEGT. V loses 2 bases at its end and J loses 3 bases; junction bases beyond the gene matches: 4. Its CDR3 holds 14 amino acids, cysteine through phenylalanine. The kept DNA is CDR3 alone, 42 bases in frame from the first base. This TCR was recovered from a man in his late teens or twenties with Graves' hyperthyroidism. The chain is assembled from TRBV6-2 or TRBV6-3 and TRBJ2-7, with 7 junctional bases fitting TRBD1. Sequenced input: blood. The sequence in DNA is TGTGCCAGCAGTTACACCGCAGGGGGCTACGAGCAGTACTTC. This is translated as CASSYTAGGYEQYF.